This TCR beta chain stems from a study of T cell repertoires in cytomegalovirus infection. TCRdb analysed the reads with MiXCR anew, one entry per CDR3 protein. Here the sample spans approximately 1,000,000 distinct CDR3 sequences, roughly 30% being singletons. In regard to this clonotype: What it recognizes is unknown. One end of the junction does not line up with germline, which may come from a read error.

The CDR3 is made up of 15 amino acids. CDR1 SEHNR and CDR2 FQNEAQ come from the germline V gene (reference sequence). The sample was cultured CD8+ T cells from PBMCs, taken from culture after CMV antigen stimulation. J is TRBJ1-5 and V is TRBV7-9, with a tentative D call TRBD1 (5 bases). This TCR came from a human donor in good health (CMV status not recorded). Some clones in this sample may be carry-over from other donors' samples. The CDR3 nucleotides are TGTGCCGGCAGCAACGACTGGGGCAATAATCAGCCCCAGCATTTT. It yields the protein CAGSNDWGNNQPQHF.